This TCR beta chain emerged from a study of cytomegalovirus exposure and HLA in healthy donors. Study-wide background: Tens of millions of unique TCR sequences came from HLA-typed donors in an early release.

V lost 4 bases and J lost 1; bases outside the gene matches: 4. Germline CDR1 reads MDHEN; CDR2 reads SYDVKM. The CDR3 totals 15 residues. Broader study findings: Researchers reported in a later analysis that common viral pathogens appeared linked to several top clusters.

Both 60 Vbeta primers and 13 Jbeta primers went into the PCR. Generated by immunoSEQ multiplex PCR, the TCRdb table keeps only in-frame clones and is missing some. This table holds 200,000 to 250,000 clones, 78% found once. As regards this clone: As yet, its antigen is unknown. Other nucleotide sequences from this sample produce the same CDR3.

Specimen: PBMCs. The source of this sequence is a male donor in good health and CMV-seronegative. The chain joins TRBV28 to TRBJ2-7, with TRBD1 matching 10 bases. Here the CDR3 DNA reads TGTGCCAGCAGTTCGCGACAGGGGGCTTCCTACGAGCAGTACTTC. Translated: CASSSRQGASYEQYF.